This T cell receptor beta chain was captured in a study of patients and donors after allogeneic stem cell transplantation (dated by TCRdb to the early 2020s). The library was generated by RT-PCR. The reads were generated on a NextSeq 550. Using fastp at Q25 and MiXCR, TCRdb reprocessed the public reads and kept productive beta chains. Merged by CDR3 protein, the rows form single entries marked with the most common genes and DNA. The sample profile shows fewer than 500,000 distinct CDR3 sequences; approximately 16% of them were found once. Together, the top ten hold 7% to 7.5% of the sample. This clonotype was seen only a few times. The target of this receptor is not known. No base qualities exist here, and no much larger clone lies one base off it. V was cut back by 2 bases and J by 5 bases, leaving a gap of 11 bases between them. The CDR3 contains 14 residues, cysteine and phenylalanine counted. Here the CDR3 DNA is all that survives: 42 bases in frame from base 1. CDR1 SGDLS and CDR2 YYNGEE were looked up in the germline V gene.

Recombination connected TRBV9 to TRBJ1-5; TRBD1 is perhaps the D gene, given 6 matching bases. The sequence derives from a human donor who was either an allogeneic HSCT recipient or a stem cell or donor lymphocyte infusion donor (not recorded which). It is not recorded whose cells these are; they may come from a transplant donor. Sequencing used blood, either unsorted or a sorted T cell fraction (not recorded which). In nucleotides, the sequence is TGTGCCAGCAGCGTGGGACACGTCTATCAGCCCCAGCATTTT. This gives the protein CASSVGHVYQPQHF.